This T cell receptor beta chain was captured in a study of tumor and adjacent non-tumor tissue in lung cancer. RNA was extracted from bulk tissue without any cell sorting. This non-tumor lung sample came from over 3 cm beyond the tumor edge. A modified ARM-PCR protocol with three rounds of nested PCR amplified TCRbeta. TCRdb reprocessed the multiplex PCR reads via MiXCR and lists one record per CDR3 protein. The sample includes some 100,000 distinct CDR3 sequences, 55% to 65% of them seen just once. For this clonotype: The conserved phenylalanine or tryptophan normally closing the CDR3 is absent here, so this likely arose from a read error.

Germline V gene sequence: CDR1 MNHNS, CDR2 SASEGT. Trimming took 6 bases from V and 5 from J; bases not matched to a gene: 8. This CDR3 region has 15 residues. Sequenced: distant non-tumor lung tissue. The origin of this receptor is a man under 40 with non-small cell lung cancer. V usage is TRBV6-1 and J usage is TRBJ2-1; 9 bases match TRBD1. CDR3: CASRTVTGGDNEQFL. CDR3 bases: TGTGCCAGCAGGACCGTGACAGGGGGGGACAATGAGCAGTTCTTA.